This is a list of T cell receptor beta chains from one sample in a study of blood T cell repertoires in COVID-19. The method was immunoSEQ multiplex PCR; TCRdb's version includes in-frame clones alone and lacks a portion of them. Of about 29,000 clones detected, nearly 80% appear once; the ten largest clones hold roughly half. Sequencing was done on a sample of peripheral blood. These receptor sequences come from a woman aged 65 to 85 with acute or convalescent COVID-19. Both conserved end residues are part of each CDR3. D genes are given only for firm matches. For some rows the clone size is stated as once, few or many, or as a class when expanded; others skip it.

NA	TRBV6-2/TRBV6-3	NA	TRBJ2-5	TGTGCCAGCAGTTACAGCGGCCTCGGTGAAGAGACCCAGTACTTC	CASSYSGLGEETQYF
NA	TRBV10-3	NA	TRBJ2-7	TGTGCCATCAGTGAGTCGGACTACCTCTACGAGCAGTACTTC	CAISESDYLYEQYF
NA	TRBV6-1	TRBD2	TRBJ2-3	TGTGCCAGCAGTGAACCTAGCGGGGGCACAGATACGCAGTATTTT	CASSEPSGGTDTQYF
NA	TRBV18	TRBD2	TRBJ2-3	TGTGCCAGCGCAGCGGGATCTAGCACAGATACGCAGTATTTT	CASAAGSSTDTQYF
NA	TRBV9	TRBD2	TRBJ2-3	TGTGCCAGCAGCCCTCGTGGGACTAGCGTCGGCACAGATACGCAGTATTTT	CASSPRGTSVGTDTQYF
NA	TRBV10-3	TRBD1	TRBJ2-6	TGTGCCATCAGTGAGTCCGGGACAGGCCCGAGTGTCCTGACTTTC	CAISESGTGPSVLTF
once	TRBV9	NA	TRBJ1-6	TGTGCCAGCAGCGTAGGGGACAATAATTCACCCCTCCACTTT	CASSVGDNNSPLHF
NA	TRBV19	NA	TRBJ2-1	TGTGCCAGTAGTAAGGCGGCCAGCTCCTACAATGAGCAGTTCTTC	CASSKAASSYNEQFF
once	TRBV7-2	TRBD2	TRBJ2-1	TGTGCCAGCAGTTATAGCGGGGGGGCCAATGAGCAGTTCTTC	CASSYSGGANEQFF
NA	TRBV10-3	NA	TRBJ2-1	TGTGCCATCAGTCTTAACAATGAGCAGTTCTTC	CAISLNNEQFF
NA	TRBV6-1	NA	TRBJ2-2	TGTGCCAGCAGTGAGTTAGGGGCCGGGGAGCTGTTTTTT	CASSELGAGELFF
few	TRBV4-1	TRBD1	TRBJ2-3	TGCGCCAGCAGCCTTCAATCCCGGGACAGGGGTACAGATACGCAGTATTTT	CASSLQSRDRGTDTQYF
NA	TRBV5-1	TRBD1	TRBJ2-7	TGCGCCAGCAGTTCTGGCACGGACAGGGGATGGGAGCAGTACTTC	CASSSGTDRGWEQYF
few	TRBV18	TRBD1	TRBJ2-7	TGTGCCAGCTCGCGGACAGGGGGGGACTCCTACGAGCAGTACTTC	CASSRTGGDSYEQYF
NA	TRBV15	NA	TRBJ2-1	TGTGCCACCAGCAGAACGCTAGGTGGGTCCTACAATGAGCAGTTCTTC	CATSRTLGGSYNEQFF
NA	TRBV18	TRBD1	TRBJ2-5	TGTGCCAGCTCCCCAGACAGGGAAGAGACCCAGTACTTC	CASSPDREETQYF
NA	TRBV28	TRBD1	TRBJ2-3	TGTGCCAGCACTACCGGACAGGGGGTAGACACAGATACGCAGTATTTT	CASTTGQGVDTDTQYF
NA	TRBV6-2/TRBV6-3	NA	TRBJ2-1	TGTGCCAGCAGTTACCGGGTAGGAGAGCAGTTCTTC	CASSYRVGEQFF
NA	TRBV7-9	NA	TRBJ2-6	TGTGCCAGCAGCCCCCGAGGAGGGGGCCCCAACTCTGGGGCCAACGTCCTGACTTTC	CASSPRGGGPNSGANVLTF
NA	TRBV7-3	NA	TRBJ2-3	TGTGCCAGCAGCTTAAATCCAGGTTGGAGGGATACGCAGTATTTT	CASSLNPGWRDTQYF
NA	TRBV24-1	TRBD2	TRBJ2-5	TGTGCCACCAGTGATTGGGGAGGGGAGGGCCAAGAGACCCAGTACTTC	CATSDWGGEGQETQYF
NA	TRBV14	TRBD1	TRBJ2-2	TGTGCCAGCAGCCAACTAACAGGGGTAACTACCGGGGAGCTGTTTTTT	CASSQLTGVTTGELFF
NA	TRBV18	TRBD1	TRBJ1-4	TGTGCCAGCTCACCGGCGACAGGGGGCCGAGAAAAACTGTTTTTT	CASSPATGGREKLFF
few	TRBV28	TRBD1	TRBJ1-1	TGTGCCAGCAGTTTAGGGACAGGGGGTGAAGCTTTCTTT	CASSLGTGGEAFF
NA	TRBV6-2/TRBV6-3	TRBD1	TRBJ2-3	TGTGCCAGCAGTTCCAAGACAGGGATCACAGATACGCAGTATTTT	CASSSKTGITDTQYF
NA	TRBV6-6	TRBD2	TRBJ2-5	TGTGCCAGCAGTCCCGGAACGACTAGCGGGGGGGGAGAGACCCAGTACTTC	CASSPGTTSGGGETQYF
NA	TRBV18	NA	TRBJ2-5	TGTGCCAGCTCACCACGAAGCACCCAAGAGACCCAGTACTTC	CASSPRSTQETQYF
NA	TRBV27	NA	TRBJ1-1	TGTGCCAGCAGTCCTAAAGTTGATCGTGAAGCTTTCTTT	CASSPKVDREAFF
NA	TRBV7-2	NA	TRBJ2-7	TGTGCCAGCAGTCTAGGGTCGGGCGGGGGCTCGTACGAGCAGTACTTC	CASSLGSGGGSYEQYF
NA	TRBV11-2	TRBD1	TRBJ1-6	TGTGCCAGCACCGGACAGGGGCAATATAATTCACCCCTCCACTTT	CASTGQGQYNSPLHF
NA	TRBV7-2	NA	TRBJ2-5	TGTGCCAGCAGCTTACTTAGGTGGGGCCTGCACCAACGGCAAGAGACCCAGTACTTC	CASSLLRWGLHQRQETQYF
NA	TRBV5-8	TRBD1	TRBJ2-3	TGTGCCAGCAGCCCGGGACAGAGCACAGATACGCAGTATTTT	CASSPGQSTDTQYF
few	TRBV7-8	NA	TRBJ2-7	TGTGCCAGCAGCTTGCAGGGGCAATCCTACGAGCAGTACTTC	CASSLQGQSYEQYF
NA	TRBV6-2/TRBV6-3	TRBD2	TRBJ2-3	TGTGCCAGCAGTTCCGGACTAGCGGGGACCACAGATACGCAGTATTTT	CASSSGLAGTTDTQYF
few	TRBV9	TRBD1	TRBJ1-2	TGTGCCAGCAGCGCCAGGGGGCGAGGCTACACCTTC	CASSARGRGYTF
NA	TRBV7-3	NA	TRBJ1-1	TGTGCCAGCAGCTTAATCGGAGGGACGACTGAAGCTTTCTTT	CASSLIGGTTEAFF
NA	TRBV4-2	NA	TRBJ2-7	TGTGCCAGCAGCCAAGAGTCGGGAACTTACGAGCAGTACTTC	CASSQESGTYEQYF
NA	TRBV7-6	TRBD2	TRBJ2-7	TGTGCCAGCAGCTTGCGACTAGCGGGACCAGGGTACGAGCAGTACTTC	CASSLRLAGPGYEQYF
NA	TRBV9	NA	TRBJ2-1	TGTGCCAGCAGCGTAGGGGGGCTCTCCTACAATGAGCAGTTCTTC	CASSVGGLSYNEQFF
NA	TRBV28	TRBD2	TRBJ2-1	TGTGCCAGCCCGCCGGCTAGCGGGGGTCTCTACAATGAGCAGTTCTTC	CASPPASGGLYNEQFF
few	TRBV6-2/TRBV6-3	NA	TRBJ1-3	TGTGCCAGCAGTTACTCGGGACACGTCTCTGGAAACACCATATATTTT	CASSYSGHVSGNTIYF
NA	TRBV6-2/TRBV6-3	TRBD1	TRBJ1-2	TGTGCCAGCAGTTACTCGGCCTCAGGGGGGACCTATGGCTACACCTTC	CASSYSASGGTYGYTF
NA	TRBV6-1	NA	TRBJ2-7	TGTGCCAGCAGTGAACCCCAGGGAATCGTCGACGAGCAGTACTTC	CASSEPQGIVDEQYF
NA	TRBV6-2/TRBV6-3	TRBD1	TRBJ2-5	TGTGCCAGCAGTTACCTTGACAGGGGGCAAGAGACCCAGTACTTC	CASSYLDRGQETQYF
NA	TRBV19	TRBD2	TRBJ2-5	TGTGCCAGTAGACGGACTAGCGGTAGGGAGACCCAGTACTTC	CASRRTSGRETQYF
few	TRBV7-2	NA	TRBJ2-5	TGTGCCAGCAGTCTTCGAGCTCCGGGGAGTGAGACCCAGTACTTC	CASSLRAPGSETQYF
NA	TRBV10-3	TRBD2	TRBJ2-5	TGTGCCATCAGTGACGTCGAGACTAGCGGTCAGGAGACCCAGTACTTC	CAISDVETSGQETQYF
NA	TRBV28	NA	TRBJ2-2	TGTGCCAGCAGTTTAGGGGCAGGCTACACCGGGGAGCTGTTTTTT	CASSLGAGYTGELFF
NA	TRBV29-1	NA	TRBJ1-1	TGCAGCGTTGCTCCGGGGGGGGCGGGAAACACTGAAGCTTTCTTT	CSVAPGGAGNTEAFF
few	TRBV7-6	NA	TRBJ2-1	TGTGCCAGCAGCTTAGGGGCTTTCAATGAGCAGTTCTTC	CASSLGAFNEQFF
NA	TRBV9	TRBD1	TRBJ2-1	TGTGCCAGCAGCGGGGGGCAGGGGGCCTACAATGAGCAGTTCTTC	CASSGGQGAYNEQFF